The T cell receptor (beta chain) under discussion was sequenced for a study of blood T cell repertoires in COVID-19. V dropped 7 bases and J dropped 3; count of bases not matched to a gene: 3. The germline CDR1 and CDR2 sequences are MNHEY and SVGAGI. This CDR3 is built from 13 residues. A Seattle source enrolled patients during active infection and followed them longitudinally. TCRdb keeps only in-frame clones here, not all; method: immunoSEQ multiplex PCR. Of 150,000 or so clones listed, 80% to 90% are singletons. This sequence originates from a man between 18 and 35 years old with COVID-19, enrolled during active disease. The V gene is TRBV6-5, the J gene TRBJ2-1, with TRBD1 matching 7 bases. Sequenced input: peripheral blood. The CDR3 sequence: CASKPGGYNEQFF. The CDR3 nucleotides read TGTGCCAGCAAGCCAGGGGGCTACAATGAGCAGTTCTTC.